Presented here are 28 T cell receptor beta chains from one specimen sequenced in a study of T cell responses to AZD1222 COVID-19 vaccine. The assay was immunoSEQ multiplex PCR, and TCRdb's table has in-frame clones only and misses some. The sample gives approximately 190,000 clones, approximately 90% of which show up once; roughly 0.99% is in the top ten. Sequenced here: peripheral blood, sampled on day 0 of AZD1222 vaccination. All receptors come from an adult in good health.

The J gene is TRBJ2-1, the V gene TRBV9, with 13 bases that match TRBD2. The CDR3 spans 17 residues. V lost 4 bases to trimming and J lost 6 bases; unmatched junction nucleotides: 10. Germline V gene lookup returns CDR1 SGDLS and CDR2 YYNGEE. The CDR3 loop is CASSPRTSGSLLNEQFF. In nucleotides, the CDR3 is TGTGCCAGCAGCCCGAGGACTAGCGGGAGTCTCCTCAATGAGCAGTTCTTC.

V and J are TRBV7-9 and TRBJ2-7; weak D call: TRBD1 (5 bases). Trimming removed 3 bases at V and 1 base at J, with 13 bases between. Germline CDR1 and CDR2: SEHNR and FQNEAQ (reference sequence). The CDR3 covers 15 residues. DNA of the CDR3: TGTGCCAGCAGCTTTGTAGGGGTAGAATCCTACGAGCAGTACTTC. This encodes CASSFVGVESYEQYF. The whole variable domain, filled in from reference TRBV7-9 and TRBJ2-7, reads DTGVSQNPRHKITKRGQNVTFRCDPISEHNRLYWYRQTLGQGPEFLTYFQNEAQLEKSRLLSDRFSAERPKGSFSTLEIQRTEQGDSAMYLCASSFVGVESYEQYFGPGTRLTVT.

The chain employs TRBV18 and TRBJ2-1; D is perhaps TRBD1 or TRBD2 (5 bases each). The ends were cut back, 2 bases at V and 6 bases at J, with 11 bases in the middle. Looked up from germline, CDR1 is KGHSH and CDR2 is LQKENI. The CDR3 totals 14 residues. In nucleotides, the CDR3 is TGTGCCAGCTCACCAATCCCGGGACGCAATGAGCAGTTCTTC. This translates into CASSPIPGRNEQFF.

This chain joins TRBV5-1 and TRBJ1-5, with TRBD1 matching over 8 bases. This CDR3 spans 17 amino acids. J was trimmed by 0 bases and V by 4 bases; bases with no gene match: 9. The V gene's germline CDR1 is SGHRS and CDR2 YFSETQ. CDR3 sequence reads: CASSPDRALISNQPQHF. CDR3 in DNA: TGCGCCAGCAGCCCGGACAGGGCTTTAATTAGCAATCAGCCCCAGCATTTT.

The chain employs TRBV3-1 (or the pseudogene TRBV3-2) and TRBJ2-5, with D possibly TRBD2 on 6 matching bases. This CDR3 has 16 residues. CDR1 and CDR2 from the germline V gene are LGHDT and YNNKEL (reference sequence). The V end was cut by 0 bases, the J end by 5 bases, with 16 bases between. The CDR3 spells CASSQDRGGREETQYF. CDR3 nucleotides: TGTGCCAGCAGCCAAGATAGGGGAGGAAGAGAGGAGACCCAGTACTTC.

The chain combines TRBV7-3 with TRBJ2-2, with D unresolved. The germline V gene has CDR1 SGHTA and CDR2 FQGTGA. This CDR3 is built from 15 residues. Trimming shortened V by 0 bases and J by 4 bases, and 9 bases separated the two germline ends. DNA of the CDR3: TGTGCCAGCAGCTTAACGGGCGGCTTCACCGGGGAGCTGTTTTTT. Translating gives CASSLTGGFTGELFF.

DNA of the CDR3: TGTGCCATCACCGCGGACAGGGGCGGCTATGGCTACACCTTC. This translates into CAITADRGGYGYTF. The V and J genes are TRBV10-3 and TRBJ1-2; 9 nucleotides agree with TRBD1. Germline V gives CDR1 ENHRY, CDR2 SYGVKD. V was clipped by 7 bases and J by 4 bases; unmatched bases: 7. CDR3 length: 14 amino acids.

The rearrangement joins TRBV10-3 to TRBJ1-5; TRBD1 agrees at 11 bases. CDR1 and CDR2 (germline): ENHRY, SYGVKD. V gave up 3 bases and J gave up 2 bases; unmatched junction bases: 9. This CDR3 is 18 amino acids long. The CDR3 loop is CAISEGQGASGGNQPQHF. As DNA, the CDR3 is TGTGCCATCAGTGAAGGACAGGGGGCTTCGGGGGGCAATCAGCCCCAGCATTTT.

This clone was picked up one time. J is TRBJ1-4 and V is TRBV30, with 8 bases identical to TRBD1. The germline V gene encodes CDR1 GTSNPN and CDR2 SVGIG (reference sequence). CDR3 length: 14 amino acids. After removal of 1 base from V and 6 bases from J, the junction contained 4 bases not matched to a gene. CDR3 in DNA: TGTGCCTGGAGTGGGACAGGGTTAGATGAAAAACTGTTTTTT. Protein product: CAWSGTGLDEKLFF.

The chain combines TRBV5-4 with TRBJ2-3; D is unclear. In germline, CDR1 is SGHNT, CDR2 YYREEE (reference sequence). The CDR3 runs to 16 residues. Trimming took 0 bases from V and 0 from J, leaving 11 bases between them. CDR3: CASSLASGFSTDTQYF. The CDR3 bases are TGTGCCAGCAGCTTGGCCTCGGGCTTTAGCACAGATACGCAGTATTTT.

V usage is TRBV4-3 and J usage is TRBJ1-1; 10 bases align to TRBD1. Per germline, CDR1 LGHNA and CDR2 YSLEER. The CDR3 is 16 amino acids. V shed 3 bases, J shed 5 bases, and the junction held 9 bases outside the gene matches. This CDR3 is CASSHLRDRGQTEAFF. The CDR3, as DNA: TGCGCCAGCAGCCATCTACGCGACAGGGGGCAAACTGAAGCTTTCTTT.

The CDR3: CASSLAPLGLAGADEQYF. CDR3 nucleotide sequence: TGCGCCAGCAGCTTGGCCCCCCTGGGACTAGCGGGAGCCGACGAGCAGTACTTC. The chain employs TRBV5-1 and TRBJ2-7; 14 bases match TRBD2. Germline CDR1 SGHRS, CDR2 YFSETQ. The CDR3 consists of 18 residues. V gave up 0 bases and J gave up 5 bases; unmatched junction bases: 10.

J is TRBJ1-6 and V is TRBV6-2 or TRBV6-3, with D hard to call. Germline CDR1 reads MNHEY; CDR2 reads SVGEGT. The CDR3 extends over 14 amino acids. V was clipped by 2 bases and J by 7 bases, with 9 bases between them. The CDR3 reads CASSYPVENSPLHF. In DNA form, the CDR3 reads TGTGCCAGCAGTTACCCCGTTGAAAATTCACCCCTCCACTTT.

This clone was seen more than once but under ten times. The gene calls are TRBV11-2 and TRBJ1-2, with no clear D. The CDR3 length is 16 residues. Trimming took off 5 bases at V and 2 bases at J, with 18 bases between the two ends. The germline V gene has CDR1 SGHAT and CDR2 FQNNGV. The CDR3 protein is CASSLYFLGINYGYTF. CDR3 in DNA: TGTGCCAGCAGCCTCTATTTCCTAGGGATAAACTATGGCTACACCTTC.

The chain combines TRBV27 with TRBJ1-2; D gene uncertain. The CDR3 is 12 residues long. V was clipped by 6 bases and J by 1 base, with 6 bases between them. Germline CDR1 and CDR2: MNHEY and SMNVEV (reference sequence). The CDR3 region is CASRHNNYGYTF. CDR3 nucleotide sequence: TGTGCCAGCAGACATAATAACTATGGCTACACCTTC.

This clone has only a few counts. This chain links TRBV5-1 with TRBJ1-4; TRBD1 matches at 9 bases. The CDR3 runs 14 residues. V shed 5 bases and J 8 bases; nucleotides not matched to a gene: 7. The germline V gene encodes CDR1 SGHRS and CDR2 YFSETQ. The CDR3 DNA reads as TGCGCCAGCAGAGGGACAGGGATCGGAGAAAAACTGTTTTTT. This translates into CASRGTGIGEKLFF. The full variable domain, completed using reference TRBV5-1 and TRBJ1-4, is KAGVTQTPRYLIKTRGQQVTLSCSPISGHRSVSWYQQTPGQGLQFLFEYFSETQRNKGNFPGRFSGRQFSNSRSEMNVSTLELGDSALYLCASRGTGIGEKLFFGSGTQLSVL.

This clone showed up just once. The chain is built from TRBV3-1 (or the pseudogene TRBV3-2) and TRBJ2-7; possible D gene TRBD1, 5 bases. V lost 3 bases to trimming and J lost 3 bases, with 9 bases between them. From germline, CDR1 is LGHDT and CDR2 YNNKEL (reference sequence). The CDR3 has 13 amino acids. The CDR3 DNA reads TGTGCCAGCAGCCAGACAGTAAACTACGAGCAGTACTTC. It is translated as CASSQTVNYEQYF.

V and J are TRBV5-5 and TRBJ2-1, with 9 bases that match TRBD2. Germline CDR1 reads SGHKS; CDR2 reads YYEKEE (reference sequence). Losses at the gene ends were 7 bases for V and 6 bases for J; bases not matched to a gene: 11. The CDR3 covers 15 residues. DNA for the CDR3: TGTGCCAGCCACTCGGGGGGACTAGCATCCAATGAGCAGTTCTTC. The encoded protein is CASHSGGLASNEQFF.

The chain combines TRBV3-1 (or the pseudogene TRBV3-2) with TRBJ2-7; D is unresolved. CDR1 and CDR2 (germline): LGHDT, YNNKEL (reference sequence). There are 18 residues in the CDR3. Trimming took 0 bases from V and 0 from J, leaving 18 bases between them. The CDR3 region has the DNA TGTGCCAGCAGCCAAGATCGATACCCGACACGCAGCTCCTACGAGCAGTACTTC. Its translation is CASSQDRYPTRSSYEQYF.

The chain uses TRBV18 and TRBJ1-5; D might be TRBD1 (5 bases). CDR3 length equals 15 residues. With 3 bases removed from V and 1 base from J, the gap between germline ends came to 10 bases. Germline assignment: CDR1 KGHSH and CDR2 LQKENI. CDR3 sequence reads: CASSPLGLSNQPQHF. As DNA, the CDR3 is TGTGCCAGCTCACCTCTGGGACTGAGCAATCAGCCCCAGCATTTT.

The chain joins TRBV4-3 to TRBJ1-4, with D uncertain. The germline V gene encodes CDR1 LGHNA and CDR2 YSLEER. V lost 1 base and J lost 6, with 6 bases in between. The CDR3 runs to 13 residues. The CDR3, as DNA: TGCGCCAGCAGCCAAGGTCGGGATGAAAAACTGTTTTTT. Translated: CASSQGRDEKLFF.

The V and J genes are TRBV6-4 and TRBJ2-1; tentative D call: TRBD1 (6 bases). V dropped 4 bases and J dropped 5 bases, with 12 bases sitting between them. This CDR3 is 14 amino acids long. From germline, CDR1 is MRHNA and CDR2 SNTAGT. Written as DNA, the CDR3 is TGTGCCAGCAGTGGAGGGACACCCAACAATGAGCAGTTCTTC. This codes for CASSGGTPNNEQFF.

This clone was detected ten times or more. The J gene is TRBJ1-2, the V gene TRBV28; D is ambiguous. V shed 4 bases and J shed 2 bases, with 2 bases lying between them. The CDR3 spans 11 residues. Germline V gives CDR1 MDHEN, CDR2 SYDVKM. Here the CDR3 reads CASSYNYGYTF. CDR3 sequence (DNA): TGTGCCAGCAGTTACAACTATGGCTACACCTTC.

The V and J genes are TRBV7-2 and TRBJ1-5, with D perhaps TRBD1 (5 bases). There are 14 residues in the CDR3. Trimming took 3 bases from V and 4 from J, leaving 10 bases between them. Germline V gene sequence: CDR1 SGHTA, CDR2 FQGNSA. CDR3 in DNA: TGTGCCAGCAGCTTGGCCCGGGGGAATCAGCCCCAGCATTTT. This sequence encodes CASSLARGNQPQHF.

The chain links TRBV7-8 to TRBJ1-5, with 10 positions matching TRBD1. Germline V gene data show CDR1 as SGHVS and CDR2 as FQNEAQ. Losses at the gene ends were 5 bases for V and 4 bases for J; bases not matched to a gene: 8. The length of the CDR3 is 16 residues. In DNA, the CDR3 is TGTGCCAGCAGCCCTTTCGGGACAGGGGATAATCAGCCCCAGCATTTT. Translating gives CASSPFGTGDNQPQHF.

The chain employs TRBV11-1 and TRBJ2-5, with a weak D call TRBD1 (6 bases). CDR3 length equals 14 residues. Germline V CDR1 and CDR2: SGHAT, FQDESV (reference sequence). Trimming took off 1 base at V and 1 base at J, with 7 bases between the two ends. CDR3 nucleotide sequence: TGTGCCAGCAGCTTAGGGACAGTCCAAGAGACCCAGTACTTC. Residues: CASSLGTVQETQYF.

This clone was seen just once. V and J are TRBV5-4 and TRBJ2-3; D is perhaps TRBD1 or TRBD2 (5 bases each). V lost 1 base, J lost 1 base, and 10 bases lay in between. Looked up from germline, CDR1 is SGHNT and CDR2 is YYREEE (reference sequence). The length of the CDR3 is 15 residues. The CDR3 sequence is CASSLPGPGTDTQYF. CDR3 nucleotides: TGTGCCAGCAGCTTGCCGGGACCCGGCACAGATACGCAGTATTTT.

V gene TRBV5-1 combines with J gene TRBJ2-7; 7 bases fit TRBD1. V was pared by 5 bases and J by 0 bases, with 5 bases of the junction left unmatched. The CDR3 is 14 amino acids. Germline V gives CDR1 SGHRS, CDR2 YFSETQ. The CDR3: CASSPGTVSYEQYF. CDR3 nucleotides: TGCGCCAGCAGTCCCGGGACAGTCTCCTACGAGCAGTACTTC.